The clone carrying this TCR beta chain turned up a few times. Its matching antigen is unknown. The germline CDR1 and CDR2 sequences are SGHKS and YYEKEE (reference sequence). The CDR3 is made up of 17 amino acids. V was pared by 0 bases and J by 0 bases, with 6 bases of the junction left unmatched. This entry is derived from a study of cytomegalovirus exposure and HLA in healthy donors. Study conclusions and caveats: HLA allele associations emerged for fewer than 20,000 TCR beta sequences in a later analysis, at 0.05 false discovery rate.

In the PCR, 60 Vbeta and 13 Jbeta primers were used. Here immunoSEQ multiplex PCR was the method, and the copy in TCRdb shows in-frame clones only, minus some. The sample shows roughly 190,000 clones, roughly 80% of them seen only once. The specimen sequenced was PBMCs. V is TRBV5-5 and J is TRBJ1-3, with 7 nucleotides matching TRBD1. This receptor was taken from a woman aged 25-40 years in good health and CMV-seropositive. Written as DNA, the CDR3 is TGTGCCAGCAGCTTGGGACAGGGCTTGGGCTCTGGAAACACCATATATTTT. This codes for CASSLGQGLGSGNTIYF.